A single sample gave rise to the 26 T cell receptor beta chains below, sequenced in a study of neurological immune-mediated disorders. TCRdb re-derived calls from the 5' RACE reads in MiXCR, one entry per CDR3 protein. The sample includes about 120,000 distinct CDR3 sequences, more than 2.5% of them seen just once. The sample comprised PBMCs. The receptors come from a young woman with multiple sclerosis.

This clonotype showed up many times. The rearrangement links TRBV12-3 or TRBV12-4 to TRBJ2-3; 11 bases line up with TRBD2. CDR3 size: 19 residues. V dropped 3 bases and J dropped 2; count of bases not matched to a gene: 13. The CDR3 nucleotides are TGTGCCAGCAGTTTTCGGCAGTCGGGACTAGCGGCTAACACAGATACGCAGTATTTT. Translating it yields CASSFRQSGLAANTDTQYF.

This clonotype was counted between two and nine times. The gene calls are TRBV20-1 and TRBJ2-5; D gene uncertain. The CDR3 has 12 amino acids. The germline CDR1 and CDR2 sequences are DFQATT and SNEGSKA (reference sequence). V gave up 2 bases and J gave up 2 bases, with 6 bases separating them. CDR3 sequence: CSARLVQETQYF. The CDR3 DNA follows: TGCAGTGCTAGACTTGTTCAAGAGACCCAGTACTTC.

The table lists this clonotype with many counts. The chain recombines TRBV20-1 with TRBJ2-3; 12 nucleotides line up with TRBD2. The CDR3 is 14 amino acids. V lost 6 bases and J lost 2; bases outside the gene matches: 3. Per the germline V gene, CDR1 is DFQATT and CDR2 is SNEGSKA (reference sequence). CDR3 amino acids: CSARTSGVTDTQYF. The CDR3 DNA reads TGCAGTGCCCGGACTAGCGGGGTCACAGATACGCAGTATTTT.

This clonotype showed up many times. V gene TRBV7-2 combines with J gene TRBJ2-3; D gene ambiguous. V was cut by 3 bases and J by 1 base, with 8 bases left in between. The length of the CDR3 is 14 residues. Germline CDR1 SGHTA, CDR2 FQGNSA. The CDR3: CASSFDIRTDTQYF. For the CDR3, the DNA is TGTGCCAGCAGCTTCGACATTCGCACAGATACGCAGTATTTT.

This clonotype was picked up many times. The chain links TRBV6-2 or TRBV6-3 to TRBJ2-7; D remains unclear. The CDR3 spans 11 residues. Between the trimmed V and J ends, which lost 7 bases and 6 bases, there was a span of 10 bases. Germline-derived CDR1 and CDR2 are MNHEY and SVGEGT. CDR3 coding DNA: TGTGCCAGCATGGGCTTTGGCGAGCAGTACTTC. Its protein product is CASMGFGEQYF.

The chain carries TRBV10-3 and TRBJ1-6; D is ambiguous. V lost 3 bases and J lost 0, with 6 bases in between. CDR1 and CDR2 (germline): ENHRY, SYGVKD. This CDR3 spans 15 amino acids. The CDR3 sequence: CAISDRSSYNSPLHF. The CDR3, as DNA: TGTGCCATCAGTGACAGGAGCTCCTATAATTCACCCCTCCACTTT.

The chain uses TRBV4-3 and TRBJ2-7, with 8 bases matching TRBD2. Germline V CDR1 and CDR2: LGHNA, YSLEER. The CDR3 is made up of 14 amino acids. V shed 0 bases and J 2 bases; nucleotides not matched to a gene: 0. As DNA, the CDR3 is TGCGCCAGCAGCCAAGAACTAGCGGCCTACGAGCAGTACTTC. It codes for CASSQELAAYEQYF.

This clonotype was counted ten times or more. The genes are TRBV20-1 and TRBJ2-1; possible D gene TRBD1, 7 bases. V lost 0 bases to trimming and J lost 4 bases, with 19 bases between them. CDR1 is DFQATT, CDR2 SNEGSKA, per germline (reference sequence). CDR3 length: 17 amino acids. The chain's CDR3 is CSARDLPGGGRYNEQFF. CDR3 DNA sequence: TGCAGTGCTAGAGATTTGCCCGGAGGGGGCCGATACAATGAGCAGTTCTTC.

A few counts support this clonotype. CDR3 nucleotides: TGTGCCAGCTCACCACCAGATAACAATGAGCAGTTCTTC. Its translation is CASSPPDNNEQFF. The J gene is TRBJ2-1, the V gene TRBV18; D is undetermined. The V end was cut by 0 bases, the J end by 5 bases, with 5 bases between. The germline V gene encodes CDR1 KGHSH and CDR2 LQKENI. The CDR3 is 13 amino acids.

As concerns this clonotype: A much larger clonotype is one base distant, so this may be a read error. V gene TRBV10-2 combines with J gene TRBJ1-2; D not certain. This CDR3 spans 12 amino acids. Germline CDR1 WSHSY, CDR2 SAAADI. CDR3 DNA sequence: TGCGACAGCAGTAACGGATTCGAGGGCTACACCTTC. Translation: CDSSNGFEGYTF.

In this sample, this clonotype turned up many times. The rearrangement joins TRBV12-3 or TRBV12-4 to TRBJ2-7; D is possibly TRBD2 (6 bases). Between the trimmed V and J ends, which lost 5 bases and 7 bases, there was a span of 15 bases. The CDR3 has 13 amino acids. CDR3 nucleotide sequence: TGTGCCAGCAGTAGCAACCACGGGGGTGAGCAGTACTTC. Its protein product is CASSSNHGGEQYF.

The chain has TRBV10-2 and TRBJ1-5; no firm D call. Germline V gene lookup returns CDR1 WSHSY and CDR2 SAAADI. This CDR3 comprises 13 residues. Deletions cut 7 bases from V and 5 bases from J, with 12 bases between. CDR3 loop: CASTVFPDQPQHF. The CDR3 coding sequence is TGCGCCAGCACCGTATTTCCCGATCAGCCCCAGCATTTT.

This clonotype was counted at least ten times. The rearrangement joins TRBV9 to TRBJ2-7; a possible D gene is TRBD2 (5 bases). The V end lost 0 bases, the J end lost 4 bases, and 14 bases lay between the germline ends. CDR3 length: 15 amino acids. Germline values: CDR1 SGDLS, CDR2 YYNGEE. The CDR3 nucleotides read TGTGCCAGCAGCGTAGCCGGCCTAGCCTCATACGAGCAGTACTTC. This translates into CASSVAGLASYEQYF.

This clonotype was recorded at least ten times. The CDR3 sequence: CSARRGANTGELFF. The CDR3 DNA reads TGCAGTGCTCGCAGGGGGGCGAACACCGGGGAGCTGTTTTTT. The V gene is TRBV20-1, the J gene TRBJ2-2, with a possible D match to TRBD1 (7 bases). Trimming stripped 5 bases from V and 0 bases from J, with 10 bases between. The CDR3 sequence is 14 residues long. CDR1 is DFQATT and CDR2 is SNEGSKA in the germline V gene (reference sequence).

This clonotype was observed many times. This chain joins TRBV5-1 and TRBJ2-7; TRBD2 aligns across 7 bases. The CDR3 covers 15 residues. Looked up from germline, CDR1 is SGHRS and CDR2 is YFSETQ. J gave up 2 bases and V 0 bases, and 5 bases lay outside the gene matches. CDR3 nucleotide sequence: TGCGCCAGCAGCTTGGCGGGAGGCCCACCCTACGAGCAGTACTTC. Translating it yields CASSLAGGPPYEQYF.

Many counts were recorded for this clonotype. This chain joins TRBV12-3 or TRBV12-4 and TRBJ2-6; unclear D gene. V was cut by 2 bases and J by 4 bases, with 3 bases left in between. The CDR3 spans 13 residues. CDR3 DNA sequence: TGTGCCAGCAGTTTAAAGGGGGCCAACGTCCTGACTTTC. This codes for CASSLKGANVLTF.

At least ten counts were recorded for this clonotype. V gene TRBV20-1 combines with J gene TRBJ1-1; D perhaps matches TRBD1 (5 bases). V was clipped by 0 bases and J by 2 bases, with 10 bases between them. Germline-derived CDR1 and CDR2 are DFQATT and SNEGSKA (reference sequence). This CDR3 has 14 amino acids. CDR3 amino acids: CSARDWRDNTEAFF. The CDR3 nucleotides read TGCAGTGCTAGAGATTGGAGGGACAACACTGAAGCTTTCTTT.

At least ten counts were recorded for this clonotype. The genes are TRBV20-1 and TRBJ1-1; no definite D call. Germline V gives CDR1 DFQATT, CDR2 SNEGSKA (reference sequence). Trimming stripped 3 bases from V and 6 bases from J, with 20 bases between. The CDR3 sequence is 15 residues long. CDR3 nucleotide sequence: TGCAGTGCTAGGCAATTCCTTAGCACCGGCTCTGAAGCTTTCTTT. The encoded protein is CSARQFLSTGSEAFF.

This clonotype was seen many times. The rearrangement joins TRBV6-5 to TRBJ2-7; no clear D. CDR1 and CDR2 (germline): MNHEY, SVGAGI. Deletions cut 6 bases from V and 2 bases from J, with 20 bases between. The CDR3 contains 16 residues. In DNA form, the CDR3 reads TGTGCCAGCAGAATAAGTGTCCGACACCTAACCTACGAGCAGTACTTC. Translated: CASRISVRHLTYEQYF.

In this sample, this clonotype turned up many times. This chain joins TRBV19 and TRBJ1-4; D is ambiguous. V gave up 6 bases and J gave up 5 bases, with 19 bases separating them. Germline lookup yields CDR1 LNHDA and CDR2 SQIVND (reference sequence). CDR3 length: 16 amino acids. DNA for the CDR3: TGTGCCAGTAGCCCAGAGGCTAAATTCCGGAATGAAAAACTGTTTTTT. Translating gives CASSPEAKFRNEKLFF.

This clonotype was picked up many times. This chain connects TRBV12-3 or TRBV12-4 to TRBJ2-7, with 7 nucleotides matching TRBD1. V was clipped by 6 bases and J by 3 bases; unmatched bases: 5. The CDR3 is made up of 13 amino acids. In DNA, the CDR3 is TGTGCCAGCAGACCTCGACAGGGCTACGAGCAGTACTTC. Amino acid sequence: CASRPRQGYEQYF.

This clonotype came up many times. This chain joins TRBV7-9 and TRBJ1-5, with 7 bases matching TRBD1. The germline CDR1 and CDR2 sequences are SEHNR and FQNEAQ (reference sequence). J was trimmed by 7 bases and V by 5 bases; bases with no gene match: 11. There are 15 residues in the CDR3. The CDR3 sequence: CASSTDRASSQPQHF. The CDR3 bases are TGTGCCAGCAGCACCGACAGGGCGTCCAGCCAGCCCCAGCATTTT. The full variable domain, in which reference TRBV7-9 and TRBJ1-5 provide the parts outside the CDR3, is DTGVSQNPRHKITKRGQNVTFRCDPISEHNRLYWYRQTLGQGPEFLTYFQNEAQLEKSRLLSDRFSAERPKGSFSTLEIQRTEQGDSAMYLCASSTDRASSQPQHFGDGTRLSIL.

This clonotype was counted many times. CDR3 sequence (DNA): TGTGCCAGCAGTTTTTCGCCGTCCTACGAGCAGTACTTC. Protein: CASSFSPSYEQYF. The genes are TRBV27 and TRBJ2-7; D call uncertain. The CDR3 length is 13 residues. Germline values: CDR1 MNHEY, CDR2 SMNVEV (reference sequence). V was trimmed by 3 bases and J by 1 base, leaving 7 bases between them.

At least ten counts were recorded for this clonotype. J is TRBJ2-7 and V is TRBV27; 8 nucleotides line up with TRBD2. V was pared by 4 bases and J by 5 bases, with 7 bases of the junction left unmatched. Germline V lookup: CDR1 MNHEY, CDR2 SMNVEV (reference sequence). This CDR3 has 14 residues. This CDR3 is CASSSGLGIHEQYF. The CDR3 nucleotides read TGTGCCAGCAGTTCGGGACTAGGAATCCACGAGCAGTACTTC.

This clonotype was counted ten times or more. The V and J genes are TRBV18 and TRBJ1-5; D might be TRBD1 (6 bases). V shed 3 bases and J shed 9 bases, with 21 bases lying between them. Looked up from germline, CDR1 is KGHSH and CDR2 is LQKENI. There are 16 residues in the CDR3. CDR3 amino acids: CASSPRGGQGSRPQHF. The DNA for the CDR3 is TGTGCCAGCTCACCGCGAGGCGGTCAGGGGTCGCGGCCCCAGCATTTT.

Note on this clonotype: Being one base from a much bigger clone, this may be a read error. V usage is TRBV12-3 or TRBV12-4 and J usage is TRBJ2-3; 7 nucleotides line up with TRBD2. The CDR3 is 15 amino acids. In DNA form, the CDR3 reads TGTCCCAGCAGTTTAACGGGCGGGGGTGCAGATACGCAGTATTTT. Translated, it gives CPSSLTGGGADTQYF.